This T cell receptor (beta chain) was sequenced for a study of spatial heterogeneity in lung cancer. On the study more broadly: Raw sequencing reads included, on average, more than eight appearances of each unique TCR and UMI combination.

TCR cDNA molecules were tagged individually, and each one carried a unique molecular identifier. TCRdb re-derived calls from the 5' RACE reads in MiXCR, one entry per CDR3 protein. The sample yields 60,000 to 90,000 distinct CDR3 sequences, roughly 14% seen once. Germline trimming cut 5 bases from V and 5 bases from J; bases unmatched to any gene: 3. The CDR3 has 14 residues. Germline CDR1 and CDR2: SGHTA and FQGNSA. Time point described: sample taken at primary tumor resection. Whole RNA obtained from tumor, nontumor lung or frozen PBMC underwent sequencing without sorting. Donation came from around 77 patients with untreated early-stage non-small cell lung cancer.

The TCR originated in a male donor with early-stage non-small cell lung cancer. The sample here was PBMCs, taken at surgery. The chain recombines TRBV7-2 with TRBJ2-2; TRBD2 agrees at 9 bases. The CDR3 coding sequence is TGTGCCAGCAGCCGCGGGGGGGTAACCGGGGAGCTGTTTTTT. This gives the protein CASSRGGVTGELFF.